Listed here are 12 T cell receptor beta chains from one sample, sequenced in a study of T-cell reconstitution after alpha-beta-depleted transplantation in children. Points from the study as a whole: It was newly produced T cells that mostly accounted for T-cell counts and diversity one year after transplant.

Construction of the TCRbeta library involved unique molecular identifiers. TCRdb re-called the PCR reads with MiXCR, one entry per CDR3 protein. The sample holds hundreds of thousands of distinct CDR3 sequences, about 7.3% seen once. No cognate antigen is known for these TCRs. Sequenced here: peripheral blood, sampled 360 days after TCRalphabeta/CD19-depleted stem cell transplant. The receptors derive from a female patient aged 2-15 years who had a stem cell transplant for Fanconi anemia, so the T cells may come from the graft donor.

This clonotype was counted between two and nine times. The CDR3 region is CASSGGPRGRWGEKLFF. In nucleotides, the CDR3 is TGTGCCAGCAGTGGGGGGCCCCGGGGCAGGTGGGGTGAAAAACTGTTTTTT. The chain uses TRBV12-3 or TRBV12-4 and TRBJ1-4; tentative D call: TRBD1 (6 bases). The CDR3 covers 17 residues. The germline V and J ends were trimmed by 5 bases and 7 bases, with 23 bases remaining between them.

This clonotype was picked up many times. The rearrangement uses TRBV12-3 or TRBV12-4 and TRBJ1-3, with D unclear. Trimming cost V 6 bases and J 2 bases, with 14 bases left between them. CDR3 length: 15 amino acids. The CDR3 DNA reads TGTGCCAGCAGACTCGGATACGGCGCTGGAAACACCATATATTTT. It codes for CASRLGYGAGNTIYF.

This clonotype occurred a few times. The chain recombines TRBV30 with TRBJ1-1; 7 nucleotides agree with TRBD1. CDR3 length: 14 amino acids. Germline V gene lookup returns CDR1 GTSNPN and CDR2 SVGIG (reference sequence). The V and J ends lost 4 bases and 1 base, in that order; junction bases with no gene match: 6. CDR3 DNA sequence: TGTGCCTGGACCACGGGACAGCAGAACACTGAAGCTTTCTTT. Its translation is CAWTTGQQNTEAFF.

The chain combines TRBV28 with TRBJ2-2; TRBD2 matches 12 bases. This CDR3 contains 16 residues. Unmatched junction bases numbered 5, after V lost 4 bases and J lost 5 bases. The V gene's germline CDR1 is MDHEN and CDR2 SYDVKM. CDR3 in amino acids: CASSSTSGGYTGELFF. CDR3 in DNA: TGTGCCAGCAGTTCGACTAGCGGGGGATATACCGGGGAGCTGTTTTTT.

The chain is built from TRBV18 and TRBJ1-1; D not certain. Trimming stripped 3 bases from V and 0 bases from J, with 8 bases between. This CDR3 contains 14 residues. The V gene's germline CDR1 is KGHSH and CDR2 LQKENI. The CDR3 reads CASSPELLNTEAFF. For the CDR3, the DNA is TGTGCCAGCTCACCCGAACTACTGAACACTGAAGCTTTCTTT. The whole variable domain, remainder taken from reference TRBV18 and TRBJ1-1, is NAGVMQNPRHLVRRRGQEARLRCSPMKGHSHVYWYRQLPEEGLKFMVYLQKENIIDESGMPKERFSAEFPKEGPSILRIQQVVRGDSAAYFCASSPELLNTEAFFGQGTRLTVV.

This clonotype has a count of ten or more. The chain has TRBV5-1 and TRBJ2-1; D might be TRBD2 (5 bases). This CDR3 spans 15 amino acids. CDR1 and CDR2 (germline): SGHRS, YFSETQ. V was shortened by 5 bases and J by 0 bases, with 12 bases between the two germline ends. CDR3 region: CASRRAVSSYNEQFF. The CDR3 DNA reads TGCGCCAGCAGGAGAGCGGTTAGCTCCTACAATGAGCAGTTCTTC.

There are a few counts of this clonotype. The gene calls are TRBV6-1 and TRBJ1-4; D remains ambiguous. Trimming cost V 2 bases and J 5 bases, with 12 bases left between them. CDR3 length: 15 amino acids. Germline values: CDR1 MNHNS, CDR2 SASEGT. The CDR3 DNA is TGTGCCAGCAGTGAAATAGGACGGATCAATGAAAAACTGTTTTTT. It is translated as CASSEIGRINEKLFF.

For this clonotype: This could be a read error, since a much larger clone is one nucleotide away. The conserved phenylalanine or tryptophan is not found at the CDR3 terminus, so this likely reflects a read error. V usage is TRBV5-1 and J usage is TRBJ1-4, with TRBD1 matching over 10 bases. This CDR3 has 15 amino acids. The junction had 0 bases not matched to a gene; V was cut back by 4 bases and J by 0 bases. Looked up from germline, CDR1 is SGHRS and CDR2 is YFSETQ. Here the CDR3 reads CASSGQGATNEKLFL. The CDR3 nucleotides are TGCGCCAGCAGCGGACAGGGGGCAACTAATGAAAAACTGTTTCTT.

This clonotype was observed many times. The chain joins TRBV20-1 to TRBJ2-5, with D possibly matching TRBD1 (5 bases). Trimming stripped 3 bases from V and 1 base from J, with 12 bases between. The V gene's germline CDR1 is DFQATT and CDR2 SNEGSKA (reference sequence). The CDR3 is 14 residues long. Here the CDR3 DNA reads TGCAGTGCTAGCTCCAGGGTTACCCAAGAGACCCAGTACTTC. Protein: CSASSRVTQETQYF.

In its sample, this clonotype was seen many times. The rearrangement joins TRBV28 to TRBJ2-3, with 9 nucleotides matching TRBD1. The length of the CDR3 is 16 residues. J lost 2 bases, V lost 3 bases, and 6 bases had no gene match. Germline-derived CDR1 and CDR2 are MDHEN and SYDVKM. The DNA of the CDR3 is TGTGCCAGCAGTTTCCACAGGGGGCGGTACACAGATACGCAGTATTTT. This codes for CASSFHRGRYTDTQYF.

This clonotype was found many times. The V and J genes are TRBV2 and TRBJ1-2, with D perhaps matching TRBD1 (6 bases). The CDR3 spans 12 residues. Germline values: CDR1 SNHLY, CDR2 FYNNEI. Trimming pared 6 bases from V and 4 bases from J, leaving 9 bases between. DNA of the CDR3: TGTGCCAGCAGAAAGGACAGCTATGGCTACACCTTC. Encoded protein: CASRKDSYGYTF.

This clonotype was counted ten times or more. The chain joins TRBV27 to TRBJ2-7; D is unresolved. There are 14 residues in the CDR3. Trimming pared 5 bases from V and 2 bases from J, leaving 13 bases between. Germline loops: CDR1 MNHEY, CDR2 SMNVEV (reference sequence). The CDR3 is CASSGARGPYEQYF. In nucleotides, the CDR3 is TGTGCCAGCAGTGGCGCTCGCGGCCCCTACGAGCAGTACTTC.